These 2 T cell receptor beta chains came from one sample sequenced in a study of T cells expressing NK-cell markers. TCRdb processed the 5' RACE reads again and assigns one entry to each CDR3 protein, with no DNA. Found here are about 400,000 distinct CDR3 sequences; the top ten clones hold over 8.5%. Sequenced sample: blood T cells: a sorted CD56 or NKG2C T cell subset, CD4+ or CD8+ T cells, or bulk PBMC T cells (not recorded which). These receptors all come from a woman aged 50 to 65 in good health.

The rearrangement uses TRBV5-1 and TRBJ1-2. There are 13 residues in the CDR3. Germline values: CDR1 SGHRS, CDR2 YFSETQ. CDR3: CASSLGIPDGYTF.

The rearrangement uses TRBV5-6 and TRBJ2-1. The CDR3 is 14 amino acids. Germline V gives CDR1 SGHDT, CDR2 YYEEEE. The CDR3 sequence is CASSFWLTAAEQFF.